This T cell receptor beta chain was retrieved from a study of tumor-infiltrating lymphocytes in primary liver carcinoma. General study points: Only about 8-25% of top clones appeared in all five tumor regions.

Total RNA (around 500 ng) served as template for TCR beta cDNA synthesis primed by a constant-region primer. Slightly modified ARM-PCR served as the procedure for the TCR beta libraries. These libraries came from three rounds of nested multiplex PCR. The first two PCR rounds used TRBV1-TRBV30 forward primers with a C-beta reverse primer, around 10 cycles each. A single record per CDR3 protein comes from TCRdb applying MiXCR to the multiplex PCR reads. The sample has some 100,000 distinct CDR3 sequences; about 67% are singletons. The V end lost 0 bases, the J end lost 4 bases, and 12 bases lay between the germline ends. The CDR3 spans 15 residues. Germline values: CDR1 LGHNA, CDR2 YNFKEQ. Co-extracted RNA and DNA came from 20-30 mg of unsorted bulk tissue. Primary liver carcinomas in the patients were surgically resected. This clonotype came up many times. Antigen: not known.

The gene calls are TRBV4-2 and TRBJ1-2; TRBD1 is a possible D gene (6 bases). The source is an older woman with primary liver carcinoma and hepatitis B virus infection. Specimen: liver tumor tissue from sampling region 2. Subset: tumor region T2, inferior pole. CDR3 nucleotide sequence: TGTGCCAGCAGCCAAGAAGGGGGTGCTTCCTATGGCTACACCTTC. It encodes CASSQEGGASYGYTF.